The text below deals with one T cell receptor beta chain. This clonotype was picked up a small number of times. Its antigen is unknown. The record has no base qualities; no much larger clone is one base away. Systemically healthy Caucasian individuals from Russia, some 40 in total and aged roughly 6 to 95 years, were included as donors. Each donor gave around 9.9 milliliters of peripheral blood, collected into EDTA-treated Vacutainer tubes. Ficoll-Paque density-gradient centrifugation was used to isolate PBMCs, with at least 6 million per sample. Total RNA was extracted from PBMCs with Trizol reagent, with at least 6 micrograms obtained per sample. The percentages of naive CD45RAhigh/CD27high T cells were determined by flow cytometry on a PBMC aliquot from every donor. The sample comes from a study of blood T cells in healthy people across ages (dated by TCRdb to 2015 to 2017). With respect to the entire study: In model experiments, roughly one uniquely barcoded TCR beta cDNA molecule per two T cells was captured by template switching. To track age-related changes in TCR beta repertoire diversity, the study relied on deep sequencing normalized with unique cDNA molecular identifiers. The donors were divided into four age groups: young (average around 15 years), middle-aged (approximately 39), aged (about 56) and long-lived (about 79). To avoid experimental bias, donors of different ages were randomly spread across the sequencing lanes. For two donors (one aged 18 to 29 and one aged 80 or older), the study analyzed two additional independent replicas of 1 million unique cDNA reads from the same blood draw. Points the paper makes about the study in general: Total diversity estimates from one million sequenced T cells were considered lower bounds and underestimates. Observed TCR beta diversity per million T cells fell roughly linearly with age, and a significant reduction was already apparent by age roughly 41. Compared with the aged group, the long-lived group had more naive CD4+ T cells, fewer expanded clones and increased TCR diversity, suggesting age selection. Since profiling was done on bulk unsorted PBMCs, naive and antigen-experienced compartments could not be conclusively compared. Observed TCR beta diversity correlated strongly with the percentage of naive T cells measured by flow cytometry. Because the CMV infection status of the donors was unknown, age-related changes in expanded clonotypes may potentially have been confounded.

Library generation was performed with 5' RACE. The listed sequencing device is Illumina HiSeq 2500. A second PCR of roughly 6 to 12 cycles was run with a J-beta primer mix and a sample-barcoded 5' primer. Each TCR beta cDNA molecule received a unique molecular identifier from a template-switch 5' adaptor carrying 12 random nucleotides. Each sample yielded at least 2.5 million CDR3-containing paired-end reads. All of the RNA was converted into first-strand cDNA using the Mint cDNA synthesis kit, with a TRBC-specific oligonucleotide serving as the primer. Following uracil-DNA glycosylase treatment, all cDNA underwent a first 18-cycle PCR with the universal primers M1SS and BC2_uni_R. Per the authors' processing: Each sample was normalized by randomly selecting 1 million high-quality reads, each carrying a distinct molecular identifier. Reads sharing molecular identifiers were discarded rather than binned into consensus sequences. CDR3 identification, clonotype clustering and error correction used MiTCR with a Q25 quality threshold and the strictest error-elimination algorithm. A nonparametric unseen species model using Euler transformation provided a lower-bound estimate of total TCR beta diversity. TCRdb reran the public reads through fastp at Q25 and MiXCR, keeping productive beta chains. CDR3 protein duplicates are merged, each entry listing the most common genes and DNA. The authors' filters were not applied to this entry. The sample data list 630,000 or so distinct CDR3 sequences, and less than 40% of these were observed just once. The top ten clones comprise approximately 15% of the sample.

Reading from cysteine to phenylalanine, the CDR3 counts 16 amino acids. The kept DNA is CDR3 alone, 48 bases in frame from the first base. V lost 6 bases and J lost 4 bases; the stretch between them is 22 bases long. Per the germline V gene, SGHDT is the CDR1 and YYEEEE is the CDR2. This TCR derives from a woman of 80 years or more in good health. Donor details come from another sample of the same person, matched by shared clones. The chain links TRBV5-6 with TRBJ1-2; a weak D assignment points to TRBD1 (6 bases agree). The sample comprised blood. The CDR3 here reads CASNSVGGARIYGYTF. The nucleotides are TGTGCCAGCAACTCTGTCGGGGGGGCTCGTATCTATGGCTACACCTTC.